This T cell receptor (beta chain) was recovered during a study of cytomegalovirus exposure and HLA in healthy donors. Study in general: According to later analysis, the same platform produced the 90 to 150 validation and 666 first-cohort repertoires.

Assay used: immunoSEQ multiplex PCR; TCRdb lists only in-frame clones, some missing. The table lists 150,000 to 200,000 clones, more than 70% of them singletons. Study results and caveats: The tendency of first-cohort TCR clusters to co-occur in the 120 validation repertoires was identified by a subsequent analysis.

This CDR3 has 15 amino acids. Germline CDR1 SNHLY, CDR2 FYNNEI. The ends lost 4 bases at V and 1 base at J; junction bases unmatched: 3. Points on this clone: No antigen is known for it.

The sample was PBMCs. The source is a man younger than 40 in good health and CMV-seropositive. The V gene is TRBV2, the J gene TRBJ2-2; 7 bases are a match to TRBD2. The DNA for the CDR3 is TGTGCCAGCAGTGGACTAGCAGTGAACACCGGGGAGCTGTTTTTT. The encoded protein is CASSGLAVNTGELFF. Combining the CDR3 with reference TRBV2 and TRBJ2-2 gives the whole variable domain EPEVTQTPSHQVTQMGQEVILRCVPISNHLYFYWYRQILGQKVEFLVSFYNNEISEKSEIFDDQFSVERPDGSNFTLKIRSTKLEDSAMYFCASSGLAVNTGELFFGEGSRLTVL.